Listed here are 9 T cell receptor beta chains from one sample, sequenced in a study of blood T cell repertoires in COVID-19. Sequencing was performed with immunoSEQ multiplex PCR; in TCRdb, only in-frame clones are kept and a portion is missing. The sample holds under 150,000 clones, more than 85% seen once. Material: peripheral blood. Receptor source: a man aged 45-65 years with active or convalescent COVID-19.

Comments on this clone: The junction does not match germline at one end; this may be a read error. The rearrangement joins TRBV15 to TRBJ2-5; TRBD1 is a possible D gene (5 bases). CDR1 LNHNV and CDR2 YYDKDF come from the germline V gene (reference sequence). CDR3 size: 15 residues. The CDR3 reads CATSRDLRGQGTQYF. CDR3 nucleotide sequence: TGTGCCACCAGCAGAGATCTAAGGGGTCAAGGGACCCAGTACTTC.

V gene TRBV7-2 combines with J gene TRBJ1-4, with unresolved D. The germline CDR1 and CDR2 sequences are SGHTA and FQGNSA. The V end was cut by 0 bases, the J end by 7 bases, with 12 bases between. CDR3 length: 15 residues. The CDR3 DNA reads TGTGCCAGCAGCTTAGCGGGGTCGGGAGGTGAAAAACTGTTTTTT. Amino acid sequence: CASSLAGSGGEKLFF.

This sequence joins TRBV4-1 and TRBJ2-5; 12 bases are shared with TRBD2. The CDR3 has 18 amino acids. CDR1 and CDR2 (germline): MGHRA, YSYEKL. V shed 1 base, J shed 1 base, and the junction held 7 bases outside the gene matches. CDR3 amino acids: CASSQGPGLAGFQETQYF. The CDR3, as DNA: TGCGCCAGCAGCCAAGGCCCGGGACTAGCGGGCTTCCAAGAGACCCAGTACTTC.

This rearrangement joins TRBV30 to TRBJ2-5; D perhaps matches TRBD1 (6 bases). Between the trimmed V and J ends, which lost 0 bases and 2 bases, there was a span of 16 bases. Germline values: CDR1 GTSNPN, CDR2 SVGIG (reference sequence). CDR3 length: 16 amino acids. The CDR3 loop reads CAWSVPTGQLQETQYF. CDR3 in DNA: TGTGCCTGGAGTGTACCCACTGGACAGTTACAAGAGACCCAGTACTTC.

This rearrangement joins TRBV4-3 to TRBJ2-5; TRBD2 might be the D (5 bases). From germline, CDR1 is LGHNA and CDR2 YSLEER. With 1 base removed from V and 7 bases from J, the gap between germline ends came to 19 bases. There are 16 residues in the CDR3. The CDR3 is CASSQVLEATIGTQYF. For the CDR3, the DNA is TGCGCCAGCAGCCAAGTTCTGGAGGCGACTATTGGGACCCAGTACTTC.

This clone was seen just once. The rearrangement links TRBV7-6 to TRBJ2-7, with D maybe TRBD2 (6 bases). Germline loops: CDR1 SGHVS, CDR2 FNYEAQ. The CDR3 covers 14 residues. The germline V and J ends were trimmed by 1 base and 2 bases, with 9 bases remaining between them. This chain's CDR3 is CASSLGGVAYEQYF. The CDR3 DNA follows: TGTGCCAGCAGCTTAGGGGGGGTAGCCTACGAGCAGTACTTC.

This chain uses TRBV9 with TRBJ1-4, with D possibly matching TRBD1 (6 bases). V lost 0 bases and J lost 5, with 11 bases in between. Germline V lookup: CDR1 SGDLS, CDR2 YYNGEE. CDR3 length: 15 residues. The CDR3 here is CASSVEGVRNEKLFF. CDR3 in DNA: TGTGCCAGCAGCGTAGAGGGGGTACGAAATGAAAAACTGTTTTTT.

The V and J genes are TRBV30 and TRBJ2-1; D not certain. There are 17 residues in the CDR3. Trimming left V 4 bases short and J 3 bases short, with 22 bases between. Germline loops: CDR1 GTSNPN, CDR2 SVGIG (reference sequence). CDR3 nucleotide sequence: TGTGCCTGGAAAGCCCCAAGGTTACAGAGATTCTACAATGAGCAGTTCTTC. It is translated as CAWKAPRLQRFYNEQFF.

The sample holds a few counts of this clone. The CDR3 loop reads CASSYGQKNTGELFF. CDR3 nucleotides: TGTGCCAGCAGTTACGGGCAGAAGAACACCGGGGAGCTGTTTTTT. The chain employs TRBV6-6 and TRBJ2-2; D not certain. The germline V gene encodes CDR1 MNHNY and CDR2 SVGAGI (reference sequence). Trimming took 2 bases from V and 1 from J, leaving 8 bases between them. CDR3 size: 15 residues.